This T cell receptor beta chain was sequenced in a study of fetal regulatory T cell absence and autoimmunity. In germline, CDR1 is SGHTA, CDR2 FQGNSA. Between the trimmed V and J ends, which lost 5 bases and 4 bases, there was a span of 21 bases. The CDR3 is made up of 16 amino acids. TCRdb's table, derived via immunoSEQ multiplex PCR, lists solely in-frame clones and lacks some. This repertoire shows some 87,000 clones, about two thirds found once; its top ten account for 1.5% to 2%. The chain uses TRBV7-2 and TRBJ2-7, with D tentatively TRBD2 (6 bases). This sequence was found in a male donor with IPEX syndrome. What was sequenced was pancreas tissue. The CDR3 nucleotides are TGTGCCAGCAGCCGAACCTCCGGGACTGGACGTTACGAGCAGTACTTC. Translating it yields CASSRTSGTGRYEQYF.